This record covers a single T cell receptor beta chain. The data stem from a study of blood T cell repertoires in COVID-19. The data were produced by immunoSEQ multiplex PCR, yet TCRdb's version contains in-frame clones alone and is incomplete. The sample includes 150,000 to 200,000 clones, over 80% of them seen just once. The V and J ends lost 4 bases and 10 bases, in that order; junction bases with no gene match: 16. The CDR3 sequence is 16 residues long. Germline CDR1 is SGHVS and CDR2 is FQNEAQ. This receptor was identified in a woman between 55 and 75 years old with acute or convalescent COVID-19. Sequenced: peripheral blood. V and J are TRBV7-8 and TRBJ2-3; 8 bases match TRBD2. The CDR3 sequence: CASSSRTSKIVTAQYF. CDR3 DNA: TGTGCCAGCAGCTCCCGGACTAGCAAAATTGTTACGGCGCAGTATTTT. Based on the CDR3 plus reference TRBV7-8 and TRBJ2-3, the full variable domain is GAGVSQSPRYKVAKRGQDVALRCDPISGHVSLFWYQQALGQGPEFLTYFQNEAQLDKSGLPSDRFFAERPEGSVSTLKIQRTQQEDSAVYLCASSSRTSKIVTAQYFGPGTRLTVL.